The 10 T cell receptor beta chains below come from one sample, sequenced in a study of T-cell reconstitution after alpha-beta-depleted transplantation in children listed by TCRdb under 2016. Libraries came from PCR. Sequencing took place on an Illumina HiSeq 2500. TCR library preparation used molecular barcoding, with unique molecular identifiers applied to normalize quantification of the TCRbeta repertoire. Using fastp at Q25 and MiXCR, TCRdb reprocessed the public reads and kept productive beta chains. Rows are unified per CDR3 protein, each entry keeping the most common DNA and genes. The sample contains about 480,000 distinct CDR3 sequences, about 12% of them found a single time. The biggest ten clones account for under 7% of the sample. The sample in question was PBMCs from the stem cell graft donor, obtained from the stem cell graft. These receptor sequences come from a human donor who donated a stem cell graft to a child with combined immunodeficiency.

CDR3 protein: CASSKGPQETQYF. The CDR3 DNA sequence: TGTGCCAGCAGCAAAGGCCCTCAAGAGACCCAGTACTTC. This rearrangement joins TRBV21-1 to TRBJ2-5; the table names TRBD2, a call not compared with the DNA. TRBV21-1 is classified as a pseudogene. The CDR3 consists of 13 residues.

The table lists this clonotype with a few counts. V is TRBV12-3 or TRBV12-4 and J is TRBJ2-1; TRBD2 agrees at 10 bases. The trim removed 3 bases at V and 6 bases at J, leaving 8 bases unmatched. This CDR3 comprises 16 residues. The CDR3 DNA is TGTGCCAGCAGTTTGGGTACTAGCGGGAAGGGCAATGAGCAGTTCTTC. It specifies CASSLGTSGKGNEQFF.

The genes are TRBV3-1 and TRBJ2-1, with 10 bases that match TRBD2. Germline V gene sequence: CDR1 LGHDT, CDR2 YNNKEL (reference sequence). The CDR3 runs 17 residues. V was clipped by 0 bases and J by 3 bases; unmatched bases: 5. CDR3: CASSQDRLAGVYNEQFF. CDR3 in DNA: TGTGCCAGCAGCCAAGATCGGCTAGCGGGGGTCTACAATGAGCAGTTCTTC.

This clonotype was counted between two and nine times. In nucleotides, the CDR3 is TGTGCCAGCAGGTCTACGCCGAAGACCCAGTACTTC. Its protein is CASRSTPKTQYF. This chain uses TRBV7-2 with TRBJ2-5; D ambiguous. Trimming cost V 6 bases and J 6 bases, with 11 bases left between them. Looked up from germline, CDR1 is SGHTA and CDR2 is FQGNSA. This CDR3 region has 12 residues.

This clonotype was counted at least ten times. The genes are TRBV20-1 and TRBJ2-3; a possible D gene is TRBD2 (5 bases). The V gene's germline CDR1 is DFQATT and CDR2 SNEGSKA (reference sequence). CDR3 length: 14 amino acids. The V end was cut by 0 bases, the J end by 2 bases, with 9 bases between. The CDR3 DNA is TGCAGTGCTAGAGATTGGGAGTCCACAGATACGCAGTATTTT. Protein: CSARDWESTDTQYF.

The V and J genes are TRBV6-1 and TRBJ2-7; a possible D gene is TRBD2 (6 bases). The germline V gene encodes CDR1 MNHNS and CDR2 SASEGT. Trimming took 3 bases from V and 6 from J, leaving 27 bases between them. The CDR3 runs 18 residues. The CDR3, as DNA: TGTGCCAGCAGTGATGTCCGTTTTCTTGGACCTGGGACTCTCGAGCAGTACTTC. It yields the protein CASSDVRFLGPGTLEQYF.

This clonotype was seen ten or more times. The chain combines TRBV12-3 or TRBV12-4 with TRBJ2-7; 9 positions match TRBD2. The CDR3 has 15 amino acids. Trimming removed 6 bases from V and 1 base from J; junction bases left unmatched: 7. Here the CDR3 reads CASSPIAGESYEQYF. DNA of the CDR3: TGTGCCAGCAGCCCGATAGCGGGGGAGTCCTACGAGCAGTACTTC.

This rearrangement joins TRBV19 to TRBJ2-2, with TRBD2 matching 14 bases. This CDR3 has 17 residues. V was pared by 5 bases and J by 5 bases, with 7 bases of the junction left unmatched. Germline V CDR1 and CDR2: LNHDA, SQIVND (reference sequence). The CDR3 spells CASSFGLAGGFTGELFF. DNA of the CDR3: TGTGCCAGTAGTTTCGGACTAGCGGGGGGCTTTACCGGGGAGCTGTTTTTT.

This clonotype was counted only a few times. The chain is built from TRBV2 and TRBJ2-7; D unclear. This CDR3 contains 13 residues. V lost 4 bases to trimming and J lost 2 bases, with 9 bases between them. Germline V lookup: CDR1 SNHLY, CDR2 FYNNEI. CDR3 nucleotide sequence: TGTGCCAGCAGTGTAGCAATTACCTACGAGCAGTACTTC. Translating gives CASSVAITYEQYF.

This clonotype was picked up a small number of times. This rearrangement joins TRBV27 to TRBJ2-7; D uncertain. This CDR3 is 13 amino acids long. Germline V gene data show CDR1 as MNHEY and CDR2 as SMNVEV (reference sequence). V dropped 3 bases and J dropped 4 bases, with 10 bases sitting between them. The chain's CDR3 is CASSLKGPYEQYF. CDR3 bases: TGTGCCAGCAGTTTGAAAGGACCGTACGAGCAGTACTTC.